This T cell receptor (beta chain) was observed in a study of kidney transplant recipient with SARS-CoV-2 infection. This clonotype appeared many times. CDR1 is SGHRS and CDR2 is YFSETQ in the germline V gene. Trimming took 7 bases from V and 4 from J, leaving 23 bases between them. This CDR3 contains 16 residues. MiXCR, applied by TCRdb to the reads, yields one record per CDR3 protein. The sample yields roughly 230,000 distinct CDR3 sequences, around 28% seen once. The V gene is TRBV5-1, the J gene TRBJ1-2; D remains unclear. The TCR comes from a male patient in his thirties who had COVID-19 and was a kidney transplant recipient. Some T cells may be the graft donor's. This sample comprised a blood sample, obtained at baseline and on day 111 from a kidney transplant recipient. CDR3 bases: TGCGCCAGCGGGTGTAAATCGGTTCGAAAGACCTATGGCTACACCTTC. Protein product: CASGCKSVRKTYGYTF.